These T cell receptor beta chains were read from a single sample in a study of blood T cells in healthy people across ages. TCRdb recomputed calls from the 5' RACE reads with MiXCR, one row per CDR3 protein. The sample has 700,000 to 850,000 distinct CDR3 sequences, under 40% seen once. Sequencing input: blood. All receptors come from a man between 18 and 29 years old in good health. Each CDR3 is given with its conserved first and last residue. The D gene is left open where the match is weak. Clone sizes are given selectively: once, few, many, or a class where the clone is expanded.

TRBD1	many	TRBJ2-3	TRBV7-3	TGTGCCGGTCCCGGGACAGGTAGCACAGATACGCAGTATTTT	CAGPGTGSTDTQYF
TRBD2	once	TRBJ2-1	TRBV6-2/TRBV6-3	TGTGCAACTAGCGGGGGCCCAACTTCGAGCTCCTACAATGAGCAGTTCTTC	CATSGGPTSSSYNEQFF
TRBD2	few	TRBJ2-5	TRBV6-5	TGTGCCAGCAGTCGGGGGGTGAGGGAGACCCAGTACTTC	CASSRGVRETQYF
.	few	TRBJ2-7	TRBV29-1	TGCAGCGTGGCGGAGACTCACTACGAGCAGTACTTC	CSVAETHYEQYF
.	.	TRBJ2-5	TRBV12-3/TRBV12-4	TGTGCCAGCAGTTTAGCGAGGGGCGGAAGGTACTTC	CASSLARGGRYF
TRBD1	few	TRBJ2-3	TRBV10-3	TGTGCCATCAGACAGGGGACAGATACGCAGTATTTT	CAIRQGTDTQYF
.	.	TRBJ2-1	TRBV4-3	TGCGCCAGCAGCCTAGCAGACAGGTCTTCCTACAATGAGCAGTTCTTC	CASSLADRSSYNEQFF
.	.	TRBJ2-7	TRBV14	TGTGCCAGCAGCCGAGGGCATGACAATGAGCAGTACTTC	CASSRGHDNEQYF
TRBD1	.	TRBJ2-7	TRBV12-3/TRBV12-4	TGTGCCTGCAGTTTAGGGGGACAGGGGGCATGCGAGCAGTACTTC	CACSLGGQGACEQYF
.	.	TRBJ2-7	TRBV28	TGTGCCAGCAGTTACCTGAGGCCAAGCTCCTACGAGCAGTACTTC	CASSYLRPSSYEQYF
.	.	TRBJ2-5	TRBV15	TGTGCCACCAGCAGAGATTGGGAACGCTCCTACAATGAACAGTACTTC	CATSRDWERSYNEQYF
.	few	TRBJ2-3	TRBV6-1	TGTGCCAGCAGTCCGCAAGACCCTCGAGGCGGCACAGATACGCAGTATTTT	CASSPQDPRGGTDTQYF
TRBD1	few	TRBJ2-5	TRBV7-9	TGTGCCAGCAGCCCCCCGCCCGTGACAGGGGACCAAGAGACCCAGTACTTC	CASSPPPVTGDQETQYF
.	many	TRBJ1-2	TRBV12-3/TRBV12-4	TGTGCCAGCAGTTTAGCGGGGTTAAACTATGGCTACACCTTC	CASSLAGLNYGYTF
.	few	TRBJ2-1	TRBV7-9	TGTGCCGCTTACGGGGGGCGATACAATGAGCAGTTCTTC	CAAYGGRYNEQFF
TRBD1	few	TRBJ1-1	TRBV4-3	TGCGCCAGCAGCCAAAAACCGGGGACAGCAGTCGTAGCTTTCTTT	CASSQKPGTAVVAFF
TRBD2	many	TRBJ2-7	TRBV11-2	TGTGCCAGCAGCCTGGGGACTAGATCATACGAGCAGTACTTC	CASSLGTRSYEQYF
TRBD2	many	TRBJ2-7	TRBV20-1	TGCAGTGCTAGAGCGGGACTAGCGGGTTTGAACGAGCAGTACTTC	CSARAGLAGLNEQYF
.	.	TRBJ1-5	TRBV12-3/TRBV12-4	TGTGCCAGCAGATCCGGGGTTTATAGCAATCAGCCCCAGCATTTT	CASRSGVYSNQPQHF
.	many	TRBJ2-1	TRBV4-3	TGCGCCAGCAGCCCTGGAGGGGGACGGCACTACAATGAGCAGTTCTTC	CASSPGGGRHYNEQFF
TRBD1	few	TRBJ2-1	TRBV3-1	TGTGCCAGCAGCCAAGTGGGACAGGGGGCTTATGAGCAGTTCTTC	CASSQVGQGAYEQFF
TRBD2	.	TRBJ2-3	TRBV9	TGTGCCAGCAGCTCCGGGACTAGCGGGGGGACACCGAACACAGATACGCAGTATTTT	CASSSGTSGGTPNTDTQYF
TRBD1	.	TRBJ2-1	TRBV12-3/TRBV12-4	TGTGCCAGCAGCGTACAGGGGGGAGACAATGAGCAGTTCTTC	CASSVQGGDNEQFF
.	few	TRBJ2-5	TRBV7-2	TGTGCCAGCAGCTTAGCTAGAACTCAAGAGACCCAGTACTTC	CASSLARTQETQYF
.	.	TRBJ2-3	TRBV2	TGTGCCAGCAGCCCCGGCCGGAGGGGCCCAGATACGCAGTATTTT	CASSPGRRGPDTQYF
TRBD2	few	TRBJ2-1	TRBV4-3	TGCGCCAGCGCTAGCGGGGTCTACAATGAGCAGTTCTTC	CASASGVYNEQFF
.	many	TRBJ2-3	TRBV2	TGTGCCAGCAGTCCTTTACGAGGGACAGATACGCAGTATTTT	CASSPLRGTDTQYF
.	once	TRBJ2-1	TRBV27	TGTGCCAGCAGTTGGTCTTGGCAGGCGATCACCAATGAGCAGTTCTTC	CASSWSWQAITNEQFF
.	few	TRBJ1-2	TRBV19	TGTGCCAGTAGTATCAGTCAGGGAGGAGGCTACACCTTC	CASSISQGGGYTF
.	.	TRBJ2-1	TRBV27	TGTGCCAGCAGAGAGGGCGGGGTCTACAATGAGCAGTTCTTC	CASREGGVYNEQFF
.	.	TRBJ1-2	TRBV5-6	TGTGCCAGCAGCTTGAGCGGCATACAGTTACTCTATGGCTACACCTTC	CASSLSGIQLLYGYTF
.	many	TRBJ2-7	TRBV7-2	TGTGCCAGCAGCCTTTCGGCCTACGAGCAGTACTTC	CASSLSAYEQYF
.	.	TRBJ2-7	TRBV4-3	TGCGCCAGCAGCCAAGGCGTAGACTACGAGCAGTACTTC	CASSQGVDYEQYF
TRBD2	few	TRBJ2-7	TRBV20-1	TGCAGTGCTCCCGGGACTAGCCCGCCGGGTGAGCAGTACTTC	CSAPGTSPPGEQYF
.	few	TRBJ2-5	TRBV2	TGTGCCAAGGCAGGGGTATTGGGGGAGACCCAGTACTTC	CAKAGVLGETQYF
TRBD1	.	TRBJ2-1	TRBV7-9	TGTGCCAGCAGCCTGGGACAGGGGCGAAGGTCCTACAATGAGCAGTTCTTC	CASSLGQGRRSYNEQFF